This T cell receptor (beta chain) was profiled in a study of PD-L1 blockade in urothelial cancer. In the study overall: Patients began atezolizumab, 1,200 mg intravenously every 3 weeks, in about 2014. Analyses were performed on blood at 3 weeks after treatment start (the second dose) and at 6 weeks. Points from the study as a whole: In blood sampled pretreatment, TCR clonality below the median predicted better survival.

On this clone: Its specificity is unknown.

This CDR3 is 15 amino acids long. V was cut by 1 base and J by 4 bases, with 13 bases left in between. Germline assignment: CDR1 GTSNPN and CDR2 SVGIG (reference sequence). The templates were synthetic TCR analogs, and they were spiked into each PCR. Here immunoSEQ multiplex PCR was the method, and the copy in TCRdb shows in-frame clones only, minus some. The data contain about 84,000 clones, 82% of them singletons. Here the sequenced sample was PBMCs, taken around atezolizumab (anti-PD-L1) treatment. This chain links TRBV30 with TRBJ1-4, with D possibly being TRBD1 (5 bases). The origin of this receptor is a man aged 65 to 79 with urothelial cancer. CDR3 amino acids: CAWSAARQGNEKLFF. CDR3 nucleotides: TGTGCCTGGAGTGCGGCAAGGCAGGGTAATGAAAAACTGTTTTTT. The full variable domain, rest sourced from reference TRBV30 and TRBJ1-4, is SQTIHQWPATLVQPVGSPLSLECTVEGTSNPNLYWYRQAAGRGLQLLFYSVGIGQISSEVPQNLSASRPQDRQFILSSKKLLLSDSGFYLCAWSAARQGNEKLFFGSGTQLSVL.